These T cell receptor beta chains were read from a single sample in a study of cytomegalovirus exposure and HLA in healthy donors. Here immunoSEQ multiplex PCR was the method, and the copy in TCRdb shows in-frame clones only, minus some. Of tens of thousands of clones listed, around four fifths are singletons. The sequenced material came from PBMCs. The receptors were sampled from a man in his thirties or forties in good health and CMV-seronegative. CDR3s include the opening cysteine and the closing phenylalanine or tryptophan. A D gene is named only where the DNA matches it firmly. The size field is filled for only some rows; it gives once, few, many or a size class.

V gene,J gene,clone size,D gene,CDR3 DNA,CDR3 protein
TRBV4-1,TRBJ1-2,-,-,TGCGCCAGCAGCCAAGATACGCAGGGGTATGGCTACACCTTC,CASSQDTQGYGYTF
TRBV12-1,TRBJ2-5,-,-,TGTGCCAGCAGCTTGCCCGGACACCCCATCGGCCTACGGGAGCAGTACTTC,CASSLPGHPIGLREQYF
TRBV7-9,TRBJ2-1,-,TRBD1,TGTGCCAGCAGCTACGCGGGGACAGGGGGAAGTGAGCAGTTCTTC,CASSYAGTGGSEQFF
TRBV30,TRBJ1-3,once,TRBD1,TGTGCCTGGAGTGGCCACGCCGGAAGGGGGCCAGCGTCTGGAAACACCATATATTTT,CAWSGHAGRGPASGNTIYF
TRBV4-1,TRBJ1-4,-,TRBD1,TGCGCCAGCAGCCTAGGGGGCGGGACAATGGATGAAAAACTGTTTTTT,CASSLGGGTMDEKLFF
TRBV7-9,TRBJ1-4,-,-,TGTGCCAGCAGCTCCCCCGAGGTTTCTCGGAATGAAAAACTGTTTTTT,CASSSPEVSRNEKLFF
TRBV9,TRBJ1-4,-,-,TGTGCCAGCAGCGTGGCGGCAACTAATGAAAAACTGTTTTTT,CASSVAATNEKLFF
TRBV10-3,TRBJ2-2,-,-,TGTGCCATCAGCGGAGTAGCAGATAACACCGGGGAGCTGTTTTTT,CAISGVADNTGELFF
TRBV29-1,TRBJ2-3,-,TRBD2,TGCAGCGTTACTACGGGGGGGCCCACAGATACGCAGTATTTT,CSVTTGGPTDTQYF
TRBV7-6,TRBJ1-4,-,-,TGTGCCAGCAGCTTGCGGACAGACTCTAATGAAAAACTGTTTTTT,CASSLRTDSNEKLFF
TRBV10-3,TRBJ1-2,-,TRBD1,TGTGCCATCAGTGAACCGGGACAGGGGGATGGCTACACCTTC,CAISEPGQGDGYTF
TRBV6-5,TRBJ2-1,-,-,TGTGCCAGCAGTTTACAGGTCTACAATGAGCAGTTCTTC,CASSLQVYNEQFF
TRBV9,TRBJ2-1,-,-,TGTGCCAGCAGCGTAGGGCTGCCCTCCTACAATGAGCAGTTCTTC,CASSVGLPSYNEQFF
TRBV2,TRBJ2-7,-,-,TGTGCCAGCAGTGAAGCGCTTCAGTCGCAGAAGCAGTACTTC,CASSEALQSQKQYF
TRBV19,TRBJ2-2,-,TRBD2,TGTGCCAGTAGTATCACGGGGGGAATAAACACCGGGGAGCTGTTTTTT,CASSITGGINTGELFF
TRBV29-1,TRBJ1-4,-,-,TGCAGCGTACAGGGTGAAAAACTGTTTTTT,CSVQGEKLFF
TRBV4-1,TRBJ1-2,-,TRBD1,TGCGCCAGCAGCCAACCCTGGGACAGGGCTAACTATGGCTACACCTTC,CASSQPWDRANYGYTF
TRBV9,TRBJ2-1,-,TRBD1,TGTGCCAGCAGCTCAATCGACAGGGACAGAGGCGATGAGCAGTTCTTC,CASSSIDRDRGDEQFF
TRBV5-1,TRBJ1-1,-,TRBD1,TGCGCCAGCAGGCGACAGGGGTTGTCGACTGAAGCTTTCTTT,CASRRQGLSTEAFF
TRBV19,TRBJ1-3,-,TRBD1,TGTGCCAGTAGCCCACCGGGACAGGGAAACACCATATATTTT,CASSPPGQGNTIYF
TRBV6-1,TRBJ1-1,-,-,TGTGCCAGCAGCCCAGGGTGGAACACTGAAGCTTTCTTT,CASSPGWNTEAFF
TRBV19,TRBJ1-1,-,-,TGTGCCAGTAATACCAGGGCGAACACTGAAGCTTTCTTT,CASNTRANTEAFF
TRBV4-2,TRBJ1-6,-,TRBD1,TGTGCCAGCAGCCAAGAATCCGGGACAGAGCATTCACCCCTCCACTTT,CASSQESGTEHSPLHF